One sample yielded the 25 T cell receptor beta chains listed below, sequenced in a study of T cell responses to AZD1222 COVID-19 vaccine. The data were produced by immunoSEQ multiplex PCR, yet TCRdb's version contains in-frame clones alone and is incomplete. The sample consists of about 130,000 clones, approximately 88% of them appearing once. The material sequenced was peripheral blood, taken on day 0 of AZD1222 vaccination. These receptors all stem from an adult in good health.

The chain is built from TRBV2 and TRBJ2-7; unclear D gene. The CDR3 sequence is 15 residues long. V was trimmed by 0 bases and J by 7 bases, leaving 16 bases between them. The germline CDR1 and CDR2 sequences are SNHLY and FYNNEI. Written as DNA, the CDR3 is TGTGCCAGCAGTGAAGCACGGGTAGTTGGGGAAGAGCAGTACTTC. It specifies CASSEARVVGEEQYF.

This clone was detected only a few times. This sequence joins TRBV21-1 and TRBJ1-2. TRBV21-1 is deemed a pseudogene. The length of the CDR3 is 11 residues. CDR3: CASRRVYGYTF. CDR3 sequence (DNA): TGTGCCAGTCGACGAGTCTATGGCTACACCTTC.

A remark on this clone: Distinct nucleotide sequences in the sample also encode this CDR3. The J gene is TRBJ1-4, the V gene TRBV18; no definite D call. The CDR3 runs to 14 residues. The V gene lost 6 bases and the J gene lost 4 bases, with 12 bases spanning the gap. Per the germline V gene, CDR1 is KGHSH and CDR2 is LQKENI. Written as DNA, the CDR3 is TGTGCCAGCTCGCCGAACCGCCGTAATGAAAAACTGTTTTTT. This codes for CASSPNRRNEKLFF.

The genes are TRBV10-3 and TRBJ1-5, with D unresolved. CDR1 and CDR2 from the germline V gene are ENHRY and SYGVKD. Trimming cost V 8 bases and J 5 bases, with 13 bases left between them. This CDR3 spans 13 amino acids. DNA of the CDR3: TGTGCCATCGCCTACAGTGCGGATCAGCCCCAGCATTTT. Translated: CAIAYSADQPQHF.

The CDR3 DNA sequence: TGTGCCAGCAGCCCCCACCTAGCGGACACAGATACGCAGTATTTT. Residues: CASSPHLADTDTQYF. The chain carries TRBV3-1 (or the pseudogene TRBV3-2) and TRBJ2-3; the match to TRBD2 covers 7 bases. The CDR3 has 15 residues. V dropped 4 bases and J dropped 2; count of bases not matched to a gene: 6. Germline lookup yields CDR1 LGHDT and CDR2 YNNKEL (reference sequence).

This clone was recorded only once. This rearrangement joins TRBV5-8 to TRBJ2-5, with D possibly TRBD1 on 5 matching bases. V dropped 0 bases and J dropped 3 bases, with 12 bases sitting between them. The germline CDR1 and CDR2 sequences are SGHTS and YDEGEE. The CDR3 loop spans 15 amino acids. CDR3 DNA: TGTGCCAGCAGCTTGGCCGCAGGGAAGGAAGAGACCCAGTACTTC. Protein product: CASSLAAGKEETQYF.

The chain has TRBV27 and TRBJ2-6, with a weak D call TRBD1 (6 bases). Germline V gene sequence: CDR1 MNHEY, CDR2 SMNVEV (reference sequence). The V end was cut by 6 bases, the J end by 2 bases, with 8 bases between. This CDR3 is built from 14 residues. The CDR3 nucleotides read TGTGCCAGCAGAACAGGGACTGGGGCCAACGTCCTGACTTTC. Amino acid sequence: CASRTGTGANVLTF.

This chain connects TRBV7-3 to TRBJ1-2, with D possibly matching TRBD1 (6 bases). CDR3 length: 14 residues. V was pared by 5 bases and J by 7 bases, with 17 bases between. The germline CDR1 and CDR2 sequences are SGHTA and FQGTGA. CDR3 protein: CASSPRGAGSGYTF. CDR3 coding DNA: TGTGCCAGCAGCCCCCGGGGGGCGGGTAGTGGCTACACCTTC. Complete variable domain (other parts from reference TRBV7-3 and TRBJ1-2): GAGVSQTPSNKVTEKGKYVELRCDPISGHTALYWYRQSLGQGPEFLIYFQGTGAADDSGLPNDRFFAVRPEGSVSTLKIQRTERGDSAVYLCASSPRGAGSGYTFGSGTRLTVV.

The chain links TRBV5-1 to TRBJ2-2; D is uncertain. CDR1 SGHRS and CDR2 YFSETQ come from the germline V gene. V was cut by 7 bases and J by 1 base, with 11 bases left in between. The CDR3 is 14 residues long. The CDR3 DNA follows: TGCGCCAGCCAGTCGCATGGGAACACCGGGGAGCTGTTTTTT. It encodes CASQSHGNTGELFF.

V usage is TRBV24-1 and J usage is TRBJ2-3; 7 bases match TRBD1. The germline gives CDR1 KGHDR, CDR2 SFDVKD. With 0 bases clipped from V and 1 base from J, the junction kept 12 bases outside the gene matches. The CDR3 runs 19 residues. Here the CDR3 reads CATSDLQIDSGGGTDTQYF. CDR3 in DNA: TGTGCCACCAGTGATTTGCAGATCGATTCAGGGGGTGGCACAGATACGCAGTATTTT.

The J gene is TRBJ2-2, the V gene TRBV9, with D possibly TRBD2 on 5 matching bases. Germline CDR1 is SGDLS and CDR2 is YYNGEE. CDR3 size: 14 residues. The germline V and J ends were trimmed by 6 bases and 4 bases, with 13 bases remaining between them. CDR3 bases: TGTGCCAGCACCCCGGGGAGCGGCACCGGGGAGCTGTTTTTT. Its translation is CASTPGSGTGELFF. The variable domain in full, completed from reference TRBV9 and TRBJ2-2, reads DSGVTQTPKHLITATGQRVTLRCSPRSGDLSVYWYQQSLDQGLQFLIQYYNGEERAKGNILERFSAQQFPDLHSELNLSSLELGDSALYFCASTPGSGTGELFFGEGSRLTVL.

For the CDR3, the DNA is TGTGCCTGGAGTGACCCACCGGGACTAGCGAGAGAGCAGTACTTC. It translates to CAWSDPPGLAREQYF. The chain couples TRBV30 to TRBJ2-7; 10 bases agree with TRBD2. This CDR3 comprises 15 residues. CDR1 GTSNPN and CDR2 SVGIG come from the germline V gene (reference sequence). Losses at the gene ends were 1 base for V and 7 bases for J; bases not matched to a gene: 10.

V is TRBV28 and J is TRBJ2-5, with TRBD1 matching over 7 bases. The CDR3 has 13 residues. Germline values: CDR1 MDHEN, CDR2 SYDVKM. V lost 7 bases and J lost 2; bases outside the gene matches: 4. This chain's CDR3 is CASNWDSQETQYF. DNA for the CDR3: TGTGCCAGCAACTGGGACAGTCAAGAGACCCAGTACTTC. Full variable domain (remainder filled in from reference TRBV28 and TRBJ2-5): DVKVTQSSRYLVKRTGEKVFLECVQDMDHENMFWYRQDPGLGLRLIYFSYDVKMKEKGDIPEGYSVSREKKERFSLILESASTNQTSMYLCASNWDSQETQYFGPGTRLLVL.

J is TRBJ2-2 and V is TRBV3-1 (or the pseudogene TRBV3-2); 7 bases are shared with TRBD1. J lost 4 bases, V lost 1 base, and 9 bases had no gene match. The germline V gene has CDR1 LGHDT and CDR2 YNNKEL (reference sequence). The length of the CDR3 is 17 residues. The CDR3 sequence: CASSQANRGVFTGELFF. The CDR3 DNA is TGTGCCAGCAGCCAAGCGAACAGGGGTGTTTTCACCGGGGAGCTGTTTTTT.

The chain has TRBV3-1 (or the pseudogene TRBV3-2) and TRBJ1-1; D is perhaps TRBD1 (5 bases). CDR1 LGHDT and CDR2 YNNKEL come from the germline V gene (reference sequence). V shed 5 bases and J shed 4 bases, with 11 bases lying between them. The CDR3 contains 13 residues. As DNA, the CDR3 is TGTGCCAGCAGCTCCCCGGGGGTCACTGAAGCTTTCTTT. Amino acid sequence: CASSSPGVTEAFF.

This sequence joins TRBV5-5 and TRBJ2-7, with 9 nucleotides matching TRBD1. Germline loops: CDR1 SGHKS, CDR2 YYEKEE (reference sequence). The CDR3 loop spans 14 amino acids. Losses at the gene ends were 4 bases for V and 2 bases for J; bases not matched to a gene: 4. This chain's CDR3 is CASSRNRGPYEQYF. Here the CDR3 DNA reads TGTGCCAGCAGCCGCAACAGGGGGCCCTACGAGCAGTACTTC. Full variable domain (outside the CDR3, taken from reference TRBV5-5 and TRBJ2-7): DAGVTQSPTHLIKTRGQQVTLRCSPISGHKSVSWYQQVLGQGPQFIFQYYEKEERGRGNFPDRFSARQFPNYSSELNVNALLLGDSALYLCASSRNRGPYEQYFGPGTRLTVT.

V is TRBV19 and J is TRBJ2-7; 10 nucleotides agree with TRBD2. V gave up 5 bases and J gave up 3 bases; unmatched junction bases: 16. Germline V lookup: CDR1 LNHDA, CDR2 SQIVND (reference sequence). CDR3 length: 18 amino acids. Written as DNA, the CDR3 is TGTGCCAGTAGTGGCCGGCTGGACACTAGCGGGAACATCTACGAGCAGTACTTC. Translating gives CASSGRLDTSGNIYEQYF.

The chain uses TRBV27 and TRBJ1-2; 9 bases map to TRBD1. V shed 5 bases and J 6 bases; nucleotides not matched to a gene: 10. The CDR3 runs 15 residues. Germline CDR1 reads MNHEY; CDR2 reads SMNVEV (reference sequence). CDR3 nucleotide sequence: TGTGCCAGCAGTCAACTACAGGGGGCAGTCGATGGCTACACCTTC. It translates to CASSQLQGAVDGYTF.

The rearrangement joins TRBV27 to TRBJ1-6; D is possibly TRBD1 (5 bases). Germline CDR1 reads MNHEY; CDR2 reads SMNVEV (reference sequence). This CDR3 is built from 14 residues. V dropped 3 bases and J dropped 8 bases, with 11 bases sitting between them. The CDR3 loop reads CASSFTGLDSPLHF. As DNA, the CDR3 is TGTGCCAGCAGTTTTACGGGGCTGGATTCACCCCTCCACTTT.

The CDR3 sequence is CASSQEGGFGYEQYF. CDR3 in DNA: TGCGCCAGCAGCCAAGAAGGGGGTTTCGGCTACGAGCAGTACTTC. The J gene is TRBJ2-7, the V gene TRBV4-3; possibly TRBD1 for D (6 bases). The CDR3 runs to 15 residues. V was trimmed by 0 bases and J by 3 bases, leaving 12 bases between them. The germline V gene has CDR1 LGHNA and CDR2 YSLEER.

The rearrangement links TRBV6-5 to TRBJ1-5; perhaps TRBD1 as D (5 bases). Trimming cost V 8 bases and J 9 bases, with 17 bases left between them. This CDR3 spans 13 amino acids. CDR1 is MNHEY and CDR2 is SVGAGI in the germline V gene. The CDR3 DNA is TGTGCCAGCCAAGATAGGGGTTCTCCGCCCCAGCATTTT. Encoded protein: CASQDRGSPPQHF.

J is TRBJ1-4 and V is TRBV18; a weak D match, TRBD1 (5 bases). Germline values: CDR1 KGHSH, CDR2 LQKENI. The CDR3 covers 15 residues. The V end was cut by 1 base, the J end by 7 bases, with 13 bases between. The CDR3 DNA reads TGTGCCAGCTCACCACGGGAGGGGAGAGGTGAAAAACTGTTTTTT. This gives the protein CASSPREGRGEKLFF.

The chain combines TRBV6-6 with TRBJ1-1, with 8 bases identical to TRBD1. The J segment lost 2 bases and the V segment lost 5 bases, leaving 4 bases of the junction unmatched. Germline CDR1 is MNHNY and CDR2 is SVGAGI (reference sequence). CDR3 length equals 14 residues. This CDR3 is CASSGTGSNTEAFF. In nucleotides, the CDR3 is TGTGCCAGCAGTGGGACAGGATCCAACACTGAAGCTTTCTTT.

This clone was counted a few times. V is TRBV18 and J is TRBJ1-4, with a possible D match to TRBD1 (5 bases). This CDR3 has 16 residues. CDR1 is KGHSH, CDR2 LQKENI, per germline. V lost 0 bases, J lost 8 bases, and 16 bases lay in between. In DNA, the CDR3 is TGTGCCAGCTCACCACCGGGGGGGGTATCGGACGAAAAACTGTTTTTT. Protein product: CASSPPGGVSDEKLFF.

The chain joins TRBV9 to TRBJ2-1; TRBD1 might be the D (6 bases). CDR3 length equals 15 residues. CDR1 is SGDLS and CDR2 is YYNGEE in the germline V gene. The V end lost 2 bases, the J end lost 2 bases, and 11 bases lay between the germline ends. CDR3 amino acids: CASSVSGETYNEQFF. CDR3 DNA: TGTGCCAGCAGCGTTTCAGGGGAAACCTACAATGAGCAGTTCTTC.